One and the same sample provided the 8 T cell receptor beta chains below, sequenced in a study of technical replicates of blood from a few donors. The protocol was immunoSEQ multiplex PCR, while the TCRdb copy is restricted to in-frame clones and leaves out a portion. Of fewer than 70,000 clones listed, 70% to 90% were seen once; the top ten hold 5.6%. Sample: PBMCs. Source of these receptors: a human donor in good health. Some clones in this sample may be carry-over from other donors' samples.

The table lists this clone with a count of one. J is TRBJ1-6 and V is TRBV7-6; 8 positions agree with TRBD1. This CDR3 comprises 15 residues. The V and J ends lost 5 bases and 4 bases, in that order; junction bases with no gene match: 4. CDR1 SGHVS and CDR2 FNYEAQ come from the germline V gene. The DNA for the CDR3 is TGTGCCAGCAGCCCGGGACAGGATTATAATTCACCCCTCCACTTT. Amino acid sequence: CASSPGQDYNSPLHF. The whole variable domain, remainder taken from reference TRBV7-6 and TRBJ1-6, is GAGVSQSPRYKVTKRGQDVALRCDPISGHVSLYWYRQALGQGPEFLTYFNYEAQQDKSGLPNDRFSAERPEGSISTLTIQRTEQRDSAMYRCASSPGQDYNSPLHFGNGTRLTVT.

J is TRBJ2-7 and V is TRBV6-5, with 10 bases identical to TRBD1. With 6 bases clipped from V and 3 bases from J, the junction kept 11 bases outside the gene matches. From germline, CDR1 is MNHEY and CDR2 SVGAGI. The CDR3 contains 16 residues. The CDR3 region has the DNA TGTGCCAGCAGGTACCCGGGACAGGGGAAGGGCTACGAGCAGTACTTC. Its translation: CASRYPGQGKGYEQYF.

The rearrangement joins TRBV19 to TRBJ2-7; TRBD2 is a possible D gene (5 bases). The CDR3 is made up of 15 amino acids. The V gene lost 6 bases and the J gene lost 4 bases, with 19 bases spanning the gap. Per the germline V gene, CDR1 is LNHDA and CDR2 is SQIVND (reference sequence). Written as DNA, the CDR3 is TGTGCCAGTAGCCTGTTTGGGCAGGCGGGTTACGAGCAGTACTTC. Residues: CASSLFGQAGYEQYF.

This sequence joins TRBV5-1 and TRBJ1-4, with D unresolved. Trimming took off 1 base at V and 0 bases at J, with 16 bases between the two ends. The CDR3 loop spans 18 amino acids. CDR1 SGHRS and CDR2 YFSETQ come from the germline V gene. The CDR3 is CASSLRSLGSATNEKLFF. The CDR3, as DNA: TGCGCCAGCAGCTTGCGGTCCCTCGGGTCTGCAACTAATGAAAAACTGTTTTTT.

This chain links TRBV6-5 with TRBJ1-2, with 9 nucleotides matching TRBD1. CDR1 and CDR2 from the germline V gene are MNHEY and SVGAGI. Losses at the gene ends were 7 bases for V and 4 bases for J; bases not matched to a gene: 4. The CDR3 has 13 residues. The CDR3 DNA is TGTGCCAGCACCACGGGACAGGGCTATGGCTACACCTTC. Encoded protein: CASTTGQGYGYTF.

CDR3 protein: CASSQGASGRASEQFF. As DNA, the CDR3 is TGCGCCAGCAGCCAAGGGGCTAGCGGGAGGGCCAGTGAGCAGTTCTTC. The J gene is TRBJ2-1, the V gene TRBV4-1, with 12 bases matching TRBD2. The ends lost 1 base at V and 9 bases at J; junction bases unmatched: 7. Germline V gene lookup returns CDR1 MGHRA and CDR2 YSYEKL. CDR3 size: 16 residues.

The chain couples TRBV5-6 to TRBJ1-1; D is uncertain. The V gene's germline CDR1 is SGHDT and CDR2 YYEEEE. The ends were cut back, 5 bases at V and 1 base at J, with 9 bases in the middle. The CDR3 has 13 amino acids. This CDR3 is CASSRQSNTEAFF. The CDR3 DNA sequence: TGTGCCAGCAGTAGACAATCGAACACTGAAGCTTTCTTT.

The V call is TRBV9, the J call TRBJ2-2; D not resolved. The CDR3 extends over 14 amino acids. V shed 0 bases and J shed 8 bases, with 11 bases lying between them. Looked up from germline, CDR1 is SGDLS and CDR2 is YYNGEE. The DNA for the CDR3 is TGTGCCAGCAGCGTAGTTCCGAGATGGGGGGAGCTGTTTTTT. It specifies CASSVVPRWGELFF.